This record looks at one TCR beta chain sequence and its context. Its matching antigen is unknown. CD4 T cells were positively selected, then CD8 T cells from the CD4-negative fraction. Cells stained for CD3, CD4, CD8, CD45RA and CD27 were sorted into four subsets. Both TRBC1 and TRBC2 were covered by a beta constant-region primer of two equimolar oligonucleotides. Four rounds of PCR amplified the ligated cDNA using nested alpha and beta constant-region primers plus SP2. A 12-nucleotide UMI and the SP2 primer were added to the cDNA 3' end by oligonucleotide ligation. TCRdb reprocessed the UMI-ligation and nested PCR reads via MiXCR and lists one record per CDR3 protein. The sample contains around 140,000 distinct CDR3 sequences, 22% of which appear only once. This entry comes from a study of naive and memory T cell subsets. CDR3 length: 13 amino acids. With 3 bases removed from V and 4 bases from J, the gap between germline ends came to 10 bases. CDR1 is MDHEN and CDR2 is SYDVKM in the germline V gene.

General study findings and limits: In naive cells, over 90% of TCR sequences were seen only once. A few larger clonotypes appeared in naive repertoires, especially CD8, possibly memory cells re-expressing CD45RA.

V usage is TRBV28 and J usage is TRBJ2-7; D is tentatively TRBD1 or TRBD2 (5 bases each). What was sequenced was naive CD4+ T cells from blood. The clonotype comes from a human donor in good health. As DNA, the CDR3 is TGTGCCAGCAGTTTTGGGGGACGTTACGAGCAGTACTTC. It yields the protein CASSFGGRYEQYF.